The 21 T cell receptor beta chains reported below all come from one sample, sequenced in a study of blood T cell repertoires in COVID-19. TCRdb's table, derived via immunoSEQ multiplex PCR, lists solely in-frame clones and lacks some. The table records 200,000 to 250,000 clones, roughly 84% of them present only once. The sequenced sample consisted of PBMCs or T cells enriched from blood (not recorded which). The source is a woman aged 35 to 49 who had recovered from COVID-19.

V usage is TRBV28 and J usage is TRBJ2-1, with 11 bases matching TRBD2. The CDR3 loop spans 18 amino acids. V gave up 1 base and J gave up 4 bases; unmatched junction bases: 9. The germline V gene encodes CDR1 MDHEN and CDR2 SYDVKM. The DNA of the CDR3 is TGTGCCAGCAGTTTATCCCTCTTTCTAGCGGGGGGATACAATGAGCAGTTCTTC. Its translation: CASSLSLFLAGGYNEQFF.

The chain employs TRBV28 and TRBJ2-2; 9 bases match TRBD2. The trim removed 2 bases at V and 1 base at J, leaving 2 bases unmatched. Per the germline V gene, CDR1 is MDHEN and CDR2 is SYDVKM. This CDR3 comprises 16 residues. The chain's CDR3 is CASSLATSGNTGELFF. The CDR3 nucleotides read TGTGCCAGCAGTTTAGCGACTAGCGGGAACACCGGGGAGCTGTTTTTT.

The V and J genes are TRBV11-3 and TRBJ1-1, with TRBD1 matching over 8 bases. The CDR3 spans 15 residues. J was trimmed by 1 base and V by 8 bases; bases with no gene match: 9. From germline, CDR1 is SGHNT and CDR2 YENEEA. The CDR3 region is CASAYDGQGNTEAFF. DNA of the CDR3: TGTGCCAGCGCATACGACGGACAGGGGAACACTGAAGCTTTCTTT.

The chain joins TRBV21-1 to TRBJ2-2; the D segment call TRBD1 is taken from the table without a DNA check. TRBV21-1 is labeled a pseudogene. CDR3 length: 13 residues. The DNA of the CDR3 is TGTGCCAGCGTGGACACCGTGACCGGGGAGCTGTTTTTT. This codes for CASVDTVTGELFF.

This chain uses TRBV10-3 with TRBJ1-1; D is unresolved. The V gene lost 5 bases and the J gene lost 8 bases, with 12 bases spanning the gap. The V gene's germline CDR1 is ENHRY and CDR2 SYGVKD. This CDR3 spans 12 amino acids. CDR3 loop: CAISYSGAEAFF. The DNA of the CDR3 is TGTGCCATCAGTTACTCCGGAGCAGAAGCTTTCTTT.

J is TRBJ2-2 and V is TRBV29-1; 10 bases map to TRBD1. CDR1 and CDR2 (germline): SQVTM, ANQGSEA. J gave up 5 bases and V 5 bases, and 2 bases lay outside the gene matches. The CDR3 runs to 13 residues. The CDR3 DNA reads as TGCAGCGTTCGGACAGGGGGGACCGGGGAGCTGTTTTTT. This codes for CSVRTGGTGELFF.

This chain joins TRBV24-1 and TRBJ2-5, with TRBD1 matching 9 bases. Germline-derived CDR1 and CDR2 are KGHDR and SFDVKD. The trim removed 4 bases at V and 7 bases at J, leaving 21 bases unmatched. The CDR3 runs 19 residues. The CDR3 nucleotides are TGTGCCACCAGTGAATTACCGGGACAGGGAGGGAGGACAGTACCGACCCAGTACTTC. This codes for CATSELPGQGGRTVPTQYF.

V and J are TRBV7-2 and TRBJ2-2; TRBD2 aligns across 8 bases. This CDR3 region has 17 residues. V trimming: 4 bases; J trimming: 0 bases; junction bases outside the gene matches: 7. The germline V gene encodes CDR1 SGHTA and CDR2 FQGNSA. CDR3 nucleotide sequence: TGTGCCAGCAGCTCCCTGCCGGGACTAGCGAACACCGGGGAGCTGTTTTTT. It codes for CASSSLPGLANTGELFF.

This chain connects TRBV10-3 to TRBJ1-2; D is undetermined. The CDR3 totals 12 residues. Looked up from germline, CDR1 is ENHRY and CDR2 is SYGVKD. V lost 0 bases and J lost 5, with 4 bases in between. Here the CDR3 DNA reads TGTGCCATCAGTGAGTCCAGTTATGGCTACACCTTC. This sequence encodes CAISESSYGYTF.

The genes are TRBV11-2 and TRBJ2-3, with D possibly TRBD2 on 8 matching bases. The length of the CDR3 is 17 residues. V lost 6 bases and J 5 bases, leaving 24 bases between the germline ends. Germline V gene data show CDR1 as SGHAT and CDR2 as FQNNGV. The DNA for the CDR3 is TGTGCCAGCAGACTCGGGAGGGGGCGCGAGTCGGGAGATACGCAGTATTTT. This gives the protein CASRLGRGRESGDTQYF.

The V and J genes are TRBV10-1 and TRBJ2-2; D is possibly TRBD2 (5 bases). Germline-derived CDR1 and CDR2 are WNHNN and SYGVQD (reference sequence). With 6 bases removed from V and 0 bases from J, the gap between germline ends came to 8 bases. The CDR3 runs 14 residues. The CDR3 is CASRDSSNTGELFF. CDR3 coding DNA: TGCGCCAGCAGGGACTCGTCGAACACCGGGGAGCTGTTTTTT.

A single count supports this clone. The chain couples TRBV11-2 to TRBJ2-5; 11 positions match TRBD2. Trimming took 5 bases from V and 5 from J; bases not matched to a gene: 7. Germline V gene sequence: CDR1 SGHAT, CDR2 FQNNGV. The CDR3 runs 15 residues. For the CDR3, the DNA is TGTGCCAGCAGCCCCCCACTAGCGGGAGTTGAGACCCAGTACTTC. Amino acid sequence: CASSPPLAGVETQYF. The variable domain in full, completed from reference TRBV11-2 and TRBJ2-5, reads EAGVAQSPRYKIIEKRQSVAFWCNPISGHATLYWYQQILGQGPKLLIQFQNNGVVDDSQLPKDRFSAERLKGVDSTLKIQPAKLEDSAVYLCASSPPLAGVETQYFGPGTRLLVL.

This chain uses TRBV19 with TRBJ1-2; D gene ambiguous. Trimming removed 3 bases at V and 5 bases at J, with 13 bases between. Per the germline V gene, CDR1 is LNHDA and CDR2 is SQIVND (reference sequence). The CDR3 has 14 amino acids. The CDR3 spells CASSIRRELYGYTF. The CDR3 DNA is TGTGCCAGTAGTATTAGGAGGGAATTGTATGGCTACACCTTC. The full variable domain, completed using reference TRBV19 and TRBJ1-2, is DGGITQSPKYLFRKEGQNVTLSCEQNLNHDAMYWYRQDPGQGLRLIYYSQIVNDFQKGDIAEGYSVSREKKESFPLTVTSAQKNPTAFYLCASSIRRELYGYTFGSGTRLTVV.

This chain connects TRBV27 to TRBJ1-6; TRBD1 matches 7 bases. This CDR3 has 15 amino acids. Germline V gene lookup returns CDR1 MNHEY and CDR2 SMNVEV (reference sequence). V lost 5 bases and J lost 7; bases outside the gene matches: 8. This chain's CDR3 is CASSTGQAPNSPLHF. The DNA of the CDR3 is TGTGCCAGCAGTACCGGACAGGCTCCGAATTCACCCCTCCACTTT.

V is TRBV15 and J is TRBJ2-3; 12 bases map to TRBD2. Germline lookup yields CDR1 LNHNV and CDR2 YYDKDF (reference sequence). Germline trimming cut 3 bases from V and 5 bases from J; bases unmatched to any gene: 3. The CDR3 extends over 15 amino acids. DNA for the CDR3: TGTGCCACCAGCAGGACTAGCGGGAGAGAAGATACGCAGTATTTT. Protein sequence: CATSRTSGREDTQYF.

This rearrangement joins TRBV7-8 to TRBJ2-1, with a possible D match to TRBD2 (5 bases). Germline CDR1 SGHVS, CDR2 FQNEAQ. Trimming cost V 6 bases and J 0 bases, with 18 bases left between them. The CDR3 is made up of 17 amino acids. CDR3 coding DNA: TGTGCCAGCAGTTTTGGAACTAGGGCCAGCTCCTACAATGAGCAGTTCTTC. Protein product: CASSFGTRASSYNEQFF.

A single count supports this clone. This chain connects TRBV6-5 to TRBJ2-3; possibly TRBD1 for D (5 bases). Germline V CDR1 and CDR2: MNHEY, SVGAGI. Trimming removed 11 bases at V and 6 bases at J, with 15 bases between. This CDR3 has 12 residues. The CDR3 bases are TGTGCCTCCCCGTTAGGGGCTGATACGCAGTATTTT. It is translated as CASPLGADTQYF.

There are a few counts of this clone. The chain recombines TRBV6-5 with TRBJ2-3; D not certain. Germline V gives CDR1 MNHEY, CDR2 SVGAGI. Trimming left V 0 bases short and J 4 bases short, with 8 bases between. The CDR3 is 14 residues long. CDR3 sequence (DNA): TGTGCCAGCAGTTACTCGGGTAGCTCAGATACGCAGTATTTT. This gives the protein CASSYSGSSDTQYF.

This clone was seen a handful of times. The chain uses TRBV5-5 and TRBJ2-1; D possibly corresponds to TRBD2 (6 bases). Germline CDR1 is SGHKS and CDR2 is YYEKEE (reference sequence). This CDR3 is 14 amino acids long. The ends were cut back, 4 bases at V and 8 bases at J, with 16 bases in the middle. CDR3 nucleotides: TGTGCCAGCAGCGCCCCATTGCGGAGGGATGAGCAGTTCTTC. This codes for CASSAPLRRDEQFF.

This clone has more than one count but fewer than ten. V is TRBV5-4 and J is TRBJ2-1; the D gene is possibly TRBD1 (5 bases). V was clipped by 1 base and J by 4 bases, with 6 bases between them. The CDR3 length is 13 residues. CDR1 SGHNT and CDR2 YYREEE come from the germline V gene (reference sequence). CDR3 sequence reads: CASSLTGYNEQFF. As DNA, the CDR3 is TGTGCCAGCAGCTTGACAGGATACAATGAGCAGTTCTTC.

V gene TRBV7-9 combines with J gene TRBJ2-1, with 10 bases aligning to TRBD2. This CDR3 region has 15 residues. Germline V gene lookup returns CDR1 SEHNR and CDR2 FQNEAQ (reference sequence). Germline trimming cut 6 bases from V and 6 bases from J; bases unmatched to any gene: 8. The DNA of the CDR3 is TGTGCCAGCAGTATTGGAAGCGGGAGGGTCAATGAGCAGTTCTTC. Amino acids: CASSIGSGRVNEQFF.